Only one count was recorded for the clone carrying this TCR beta chain. The sample comes from a study of blood T cell repertoires in COVID-19. The V and J ends lost 0 bases and 0 bases respectively, with 16 bases between them. CDR3 length: 19 amino acids. The germline V gene encodes CDR1 SGHNT and CDR2 YYREEE (reference sequence). Clones were read by immunoSEQ multiplex PCR, and TCRdb kept only the in-frame ones, dropping some. Here the sample spans about 260,000 clones, about 90% being singletons. Living in about two dozen US areas, the participants were between roughly 18 and 95 years of age. This clonotype was sampled from a man aged 45-60 years who had been exposed to COVID-19. The sequencing input was PBMCs or T cells enriched from blood (not recorded which). This chain joins TRBV5-4 and TRBJ2-6; D possibly corresponds to TRBD1 (5 bases). This CDR3 reads CASSLASRTGSSGANVLTF. The CDR3 region has the DNA TGTGCCAGCAGCTTGGCCTCCCGTACAGGAAGCTCTGGGGCCAACGTCCTGACTTTC.